This TCR beta chain was identified in a study of T cell repertoires in cytomegalovirus infection. Study-wide background: The public TCR beta signatures pointed to both CMV infection and matching HLA type. Study-wide findings and caveats: Identification of carriers of CMV plus the relevant HLA was achieved through cumulative public TCR beta family frequency. Ex vivo, HLA-C-restricted CMV-specific TCR beta clonotypes prevailed over the rest of the response.

As for this clonotype: Its specificity is not known.

Per the germline V gene, CDR1 is SEHNR and CDR2 is FQNEAQ (reference sequence). The CDR3 spans 16 residues. V gave up 5 bases and J gave up 6 bases; unmatched junction bases: 11. One entry per CDR3 protein results from TCRdb running MiXCR on the reads. This sample yields about 160,000 distinct CDR3 sequences, of which about 15% are seen a single time; roughly 20% belongs to the top ten. The sample comprised CD8+ T cells from PBMCs. The source is a human donor in good health (CMV status not recorded). Some clones in this sample may be carry-over from other donors' samples. This chain joins TRBV7-9 and TRBJ2-3, with TRBD2 identical over 10 bases. CDR3 sequence (DNA): TGTGCCAGCAGCCCTCTTAGCGGGGGGATAAGGGATACGCAGTATTTT. This codes for CASSPLSGGIRDTQYF.